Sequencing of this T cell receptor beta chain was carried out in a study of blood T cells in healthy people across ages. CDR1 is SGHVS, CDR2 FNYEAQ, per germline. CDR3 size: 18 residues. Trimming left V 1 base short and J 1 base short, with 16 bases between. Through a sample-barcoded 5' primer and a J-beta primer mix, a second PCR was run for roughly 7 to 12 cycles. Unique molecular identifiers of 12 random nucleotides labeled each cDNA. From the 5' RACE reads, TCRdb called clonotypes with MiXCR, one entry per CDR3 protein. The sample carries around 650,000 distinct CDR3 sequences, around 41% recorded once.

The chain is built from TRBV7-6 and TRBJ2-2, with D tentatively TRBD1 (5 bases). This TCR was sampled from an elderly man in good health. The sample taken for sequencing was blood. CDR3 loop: CASSLEVLWQGNTGELFF. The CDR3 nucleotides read TGTGCCAGCAGCTTAGAGGTCTTGTGGCAGGGGAACACCGGGGAGCTGTTTTTT.